The next 15 T cell receptor beta chains were all read from a single sample in a study of post-analysis software for immune sequencing data (dated by TCRdb to 2014 to 2015). Which antigens these TCRs recognize remains unknown. Beyond this particular receptor, the publication reports: Roughly 5 TRBV segments, including TRBV5-6, TRBV5-1 and TRBV20-1, were significantly more frequent in patients than controls.

Receptor amplification or capture employed PCR. Data came from an Illumina HiSeq 2500. To reduce PCR and sequencing biases, unique molecular identifiers were built into the TCR beta cDNA libraries. TCRdb reprocessing: public reads trimmed at Q25 with fastp, clones called with MiXCR, in-frame beta chains kept. When rows share a CDR3 protein, they turn into one entry using the most common DNA and genes. This sample is represented by fewer than 900,000 distinct CDR3 sequences; 40% to 55% of them were singletons. The ten largest clonotypes hold roughly 5.2% of the sample. The sequenced sample consisted of blood. These receptors were collected from a girl aged 10-17 years with multiple sclerosis.

This clonotype was seen only a few times. This sequence joins TRBV20-1 and TRBJ1-1; D is ambiguous. V lost 0 bases and J 1 base, leaving 12 bases between the germline ends. This CDR3 has 15 residues. CDR1 and CDR2 (germline): DFQATT, SNEGSKA (reference sequence). The CDR3 region has the DNA TGCAGTGCTAGAGATCGTCGGACGGGGAACACTGAAGCTTTCTTT. This encodes CSARDRRTGNTEAFF.

The chain is built from TRBV2 and TRBJ2-4; D might be TRBD2 (6 bases). CDR1 and CDR2 (germline): SNHLY, FYNNEI. This CDR3 has 18 amino acids. V gave up 7 bases and J gave up 3 bases, with 25 bases separating them. CDR3: CASMTAMSFGRGKNIQYF. CDR3 coding DNA: TGTGCCAGCATGACCGCAATGAGCTTTGGGCGGGGCAAAAACATTCAGTACTTC. Full variable domain (rest looked up from reference TRBV2 and TRBJ2-4): EPEVTQTPSHQVTQMGQEVILRCVPISNHLYFYWYRQILGQKVEFLVSFYNNEISEKSEIFDDQFSVERPDGSNFTLKIRSTKLEDSAMYFCASMTAMSFGRGKNIQYFGAGTRLSVL.

The chain combines TRBV5-5 with TRBJ2-5; D tentatively fits TRBD1 or TRBD2 (5 bases each). Germline V gene lookup returns CDR1 SGHKS and CDR2 YYEKEE (reference sequence). The CDR3 is made up of 14 amino acids. The V gene lost 5 bases and the J gene lost 1 base, with 12 bases spanning the gap. DNA for the CDR3: TGTGCCAGCAGTTCGGGGCCCACCCAAGAGACCCAGTACTTC. This sequence encodes CASSSGPTQETQYF.

This clonotype was found a few times. The rearrangement links TRBV12-3 or TRBV12-4 to TRBJ2-5; 8 nucleotides align to TRBD1. The CDR3 length is 15 residues. J lost 5 bases, V lost 5 bases, and 10 bases had no gene match. For the CDR3, the DNA is TGTGCCAGCAGTGTGGACAGGGACGTTTGGGAGACCCAGTACTTC. This sequence encodes CASSVDRDVWETQYF.

This clonotype turned up a few times. The rearrangement uses TRBV29-1 and TRBJ1-1, with 8 bases matching TRBD1. With 7 bases clipped from V and 10 bases from J, the junction kept 8 bases outside the gene matches. CDR3 length equals 11 residues. The germline CDR1 and CDR2 sequences are SQVTM and ANQGSEA. The CDR3 region is CSAALTGAAFF. As DNA, the CDR3 is TGCAGCGCCGCCTTGACAGGGGCAGCTTTCTTT. The entire variable domain, with the rest obtained from reference TRBV29-1 and TRBJ1-1, is as follows: SAVISQKPSRDICQRGTSLTIQCQVDSQVTMMFWYRQQPGQSLTLIATANQGSEATYESGFVIDKFPISRPNLTFSTLTVSNMSPEDSSIYLCSAALTGAAFFGQGTRLTVV.

This clonotype has a handful of counts. The chain links TRBV12-3 or TRBV12-4 to TRBJ2-7; 7 bases are a match to TRBD1. Unmatched junction bases numbered 8, after V lost 7 bases and J lost 2 bases. The CDR3 covers 14 residues. In nucleotides, the CDR3 is TGTGCCAGCACCGCAGACAGGGCCGCCTACGAGCAGTACTTC. Residues: CASTADRAAYEQYF.

The chain employs TRBV7-3 and TRBJ2-1; D possibly matches TRBD1 or TRBD2 (5 bases each). The V end was cut by 5 bases, the J end by 9 bases, with 14 bases between. The CDR3 has 13 amino acids. The germline V gene encodes CDR1 SGHTA and CDR2 FQGTGA. The CDR3 protein is CASSRDHLFEQFF. In DNA form, the CDR3 reads TGTGCCAGCAGCCGGGACCACCTTTTTGAGCAGTTCTTC.

This chain uses TRBV7-2 with TRBJ2-2, with a weak D call TRBD2 (6 bases). Germline V CDR1 and CDR2: SGHTA, FQGNSA. V dropped 8 bases and J dropped 4 bases, with 20 bases sitting between them. This CDR3 spans 16 amino acids. Written as DNA, the CDR3 is TGTGCCAGCGCCAGGGAGGTGGGAGTGGGCACCGGGGAGCTGTTTTTT. It is translated as CASAREVGVGTGELFF.

The rearrangement links TRBV20-1 to TRBJ2-3, with 14 nucleotides matching TRBD2. V dropped 2 bases and J dropped 8; count of bases not matched to a gene: 15. CDR1 and CDR2 from the germline V gene are DFQATT and SNEGSKA (reference sequence). The CDR3 sequence is 18 residues long. CDR3 nucleotides: TGCAGTGCTAGAAGCGGGCCGGGACTAGCGGGAGTCAAGGGTACGCAGTATTTT. It yields the protein CSARSGPGLAGVKGTQYF.

This clonotype showed up many times. V and J are TRBV15 and TRBJ2-7; the D is unclear. V shed 5 bases and J shed 2 bases, with 10 bases lying between them. The CDR3 sequence is 13 residues long. From germline, CDR1 is LNHNV and CDR2 YYDKDF (reference sequence). The CDR3 nucleotides are TGTGCCACCAGCTCGCGTTCAGCCTACGAGCAGTACTTC. Protein product: CATSSRSAYEQYF. Looking up the rest from reference TRBV15 and TRBJ2-7 gives the full variable domain: DAMVIQNPRYQVTQFGKPVTLSCSQTLNHNVMYWYQQKSSQAPKLLFHYYDKDFNNEADTPDNFQSRRPNTSFCFLDIRSPGLGDTAMYLCATSSRSAYEQYFGPGTRLTVT.

The chain has TRBV29-1 and TRBJ2-4; 8 nucleotides agree with TRBD2. The better agreement between TRBJ2-7 and the DNA end casts doubt on the J call. The CDR3 contains 14 residues. Germline V CDR1 and CDR2: SQVTM, ANQGSEA. The CDR3 nucleotides are TGCAGCGCGTGGGTCGGAGCGGGAGAACGCGAGCAGTACTTC. Translating it yields CSAWVGAGEREQYF.

The chain's CDR3 is CASSRIPGQSYEQYF. The DNA for the CDR3 is TGTGCCAGCAGCCGCATCCCGGGACAGTCCTACGAGCAGTACTTC. The genes are TRBV28 and TRBJ2-7, with 7 bases that match TRBD1. The ends lost 6 bases at V and 1 base at J; junction bases unmatched: 9. Germline lookup yields CDR1 MDHEN and CDR2 SYDVKM. This CDR3 contains 15 residues.

This clonotype was recorded a few times. The rearrangement links TRBV6-5 to TRBJ1-2; maybe TRBD1 (5 bases). This CDR3 spans 16 amino acids. Germline CDR1 is MNHEY and CDR2 is SVGAGI. V gave up 0 bases and J gave up 6 bases, with 17 bases separating them. This CDR3 reads CASSYSTVGPPHGYTF. DNA for the CDR3: TGTGCCAGCAGTTACTCGACAGTAGGACCTCCCCATGGCTACACCTTC.

The rearrangement joins TRBV3-1 to TRBJ2-4; the D is unclear. The V and J ends lost 5 bases and 7 bases respectively, with 12 bases between them. Germline V gives CDR1 LGHDT, CDR2 YNNKEL (reference sequence). The CDR3 consists of 13 residues. The DNA of the CDR3 is TGTGCCAGCAGCACCCAGGAAAGGAACATTCAGTACTTC. This encodes CASSTQERNIQYF.

V is TRBV19 and J is TRBJ2-5; D assignment may be TRBD1 or TRBD2 (5 bases each). CDR3 length: 12 amino acids. CDR1 is LNHDA and CDR2 is SQIVND in the germline V gene (reference sequence). The ends were cut back, 2 bases at V and 9 bases at J, with 10 bases in the middle. The CDR3 DNA follows: TGTGCCAGTAGTATAATCCGAGGGGCCCAGTACTTC. Protein sequence: CASSIIRGAQYF.